One sample yielded the 10 T cell receptor beta chains listed below, sequenced in a study of T cell responses to AZD1222 COVID-19 vaccine. The data were produced by immunoSEQ multiplex PCR, yet TCRdb's version contains in-frame clones alone and is incomplete. The profile covers 180,000 or so clones, with 70% to 90% appearing a single time and approximately 8% taken by the ten largest. The specimen was peripheral blood, collected on day 0 of AZD1222 vaccination. The receptors derive from an adult in good health.

J is TRBJ2-3 and V is TRBV2, with 10 positions matching TRBD2. Trimming at V came to 7 bases and at J to 4 bases, leaving 8 bases not matched to a gene. Germline loops: CDR1 SNHLY, CDR2 FYNNEI. This CDR3 is built from 15 residues. This CDR3 is CASKKLAGSSDTQYF. The CDR3 DNA sequence: TGTGCCAGCAAGAAACTAGCGGGATCTTCAGATACGCAGTATTTT.

This clone was counted once. J is TRBJ2-5 and V is TRBV9; D may correspond to TRBD1 or TRBD2 (5 bases each). V shed 1 base and J shed 3 bases, with 19 bases lying between them. The CDR3 contains 17 residues. From germline, CDR1 is SGDLS and CDR2 YYNGEE. The CDR3 DNA sequence: TGTGCCAGCAGCGTATTCCCGGGACCGCCCGGGGAAGAGACCCAGTACTTC. Its translation is CASSVFPGPPGEETQYF.

The chain joins TRBV6-5 to TRBJ1-6; D is undetermined. Trimming pared 6 bases from V and 5 bases from J, leaving 14 bases between. The CDR3 runs 15 residues. The germline gives CDR1 MNHEY, CDR2 SVGAGI. CDR3 sequence (DNA): TGTGCCAGCAGCCACGCCGACACCCATAATTCACCCCTCCACTTT. Translation gives CASSHADTHNSPLHF.

This rearrangement joins TRBV6-5 to TRBJ1-4; D not certain. V was trimmed by 4 bases and J by 4 bases, leaving 13 bases between them. Germline V gene lookup returns CDR1 MNHEY and CDR2 SVGAGI. This CDR3 has 15 residues. CDR3 coding DNA: TGTGCCAGCAGTTTTCAGCTAGACATTAATGAAAAACTGTTTTTT. Protein product: CASSFQLDINEKLFF.

This rearrangement joins TRBV30 to TRBJ1-1, with 10 bases matching TRBD1. The J segment lost 1 base and the V segment lost 1 base, leaving 3 bases of the junction unmatched. This CDR3 has 15 amino acids. Per the germline V gene, CDR1 is GTSNPN and CDR2 is SVGIG (reference sequence). The CDR3, as DNA: TGTGCCTGGAGTGGGGACAGGGGAAAGAACACTGAAGCTTTCTTT. It translates to CAWSGDRGKNTEAFF.

The chain combines TRBV7-9 with TRBJ1-6; possible D gene TRBD1, 5 bases. Germline V lookup: CDR1 SEHNR, CDR2 FQNEAQ (reference sequence). The CDR3 consists of 16 residues. Deletions cut 3 bases from V and 9 bases from J, with 18 bases between. In DNA, the CDR3 is TGTGCCAGCAGCTTCCTCCAGGGTGGAGTTTTTTCACCCCTCCACTTT. Translated, it gives CASSFLQGGVFSPLHF.

This clone was seen only a few times. V gene TRBV2 combines with J gene TRBJ1-1; tentative D call: TRBD1 (6 bases). This CDR3 is built from 14 residues. V was pared by 4 bases and J by 8 bases, with 17 bases between. Germline lookup yields CDR1 SNHLY and CDR2 FYNNEI. The CDR3 here is CASSGSMTGLEAFF. The CDR3 bases are TGTGCCAGCAGTGGGTCCATGACAGGTTTAGAAGCTTTCTTT.

The rearrangement uses TRBV5-5 and TRBJ1-4; unclear D gene. The CDR3 extends over 12 amino acids. V was shortened by 5 bases and J by 7 bases, with 9 bases between the two germline ends. In germline, CDR1 is SGHKS, CDR2 YYEKEE (reference sequence). CDR3 bases: TGTGCCAGCAGTCGGCCGCGTGAAAAACTGTTTTTT. Encoded protein: CASSRPREKLFF.

This chain connects TRBV19 to TRBJ2-7; D perhaps matches TRBD1 (5 bases). The CDR3 is 16 amino acids. The V gene's germline CDR1 is LNHDA and CDR2 SQIVND (reference sequence). V lost 2 bases and J 4 bases, leaving 18 bases between the germline ends. The DNA for the CDR3 is TGTGCCAGTAGTATACCCGGACGGCAGGGAAGGTACGAGCAGTACTTC. Its protein product is CASSIPGRQGRYEQYF.

V gene TRBV7-9 combines with J gene TRBJ1-1; D gene unclear. From germline, CDR1 is SEHNR and CDR2 FQNEAQ (reference sequence). V lost 5 bases and J lost 0, with 10 bases in between. This CDR3 has 14 residues. The DNA for the CDR3 is TGTGCCAGCAGCCAAATGGGGTTGAACACTGAAGCTTTCTTT. Translating it yields CASSQMGLNTEAFF.